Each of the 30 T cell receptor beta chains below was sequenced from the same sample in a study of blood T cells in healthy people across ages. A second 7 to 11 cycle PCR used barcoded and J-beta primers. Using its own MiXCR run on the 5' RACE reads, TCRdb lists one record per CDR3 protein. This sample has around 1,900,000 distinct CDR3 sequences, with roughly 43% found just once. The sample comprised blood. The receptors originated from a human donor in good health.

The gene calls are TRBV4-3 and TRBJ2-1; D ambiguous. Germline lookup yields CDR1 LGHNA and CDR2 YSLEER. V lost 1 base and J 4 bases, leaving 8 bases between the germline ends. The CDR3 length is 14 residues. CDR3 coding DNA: TGCGCCAGCAGCCAAGTTCTAGATTACAATGAGCAGTTCTTC. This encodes CASSQVLDYNEQFF.

The CDR3 nucleotides are TGTGCCAGCAGCTGGACAGGGGCAATGTATGGCTACACCTTC. Its translation: CASSWTGAMYGYTF. The V and J genes are TRBV27 and TRBJ1-2; 9 bases align to TRBD1. J lost 5 bases, V lost 6 bases, and 7 bases had no gene match. The germline V gene encodes CDR1 MNHEY and CDR2 SMNVEV (reference sequence). The CDR3 spans 14 residues.

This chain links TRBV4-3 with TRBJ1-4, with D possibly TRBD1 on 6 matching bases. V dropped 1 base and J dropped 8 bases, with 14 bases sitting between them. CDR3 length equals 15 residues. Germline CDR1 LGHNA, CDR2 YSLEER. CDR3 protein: CASSQVVAGEEKLFF. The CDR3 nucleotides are TGCGCCAGCAGCCAAGTTGTGGCAGGGGAAGAAAAACTGTTTTTT.

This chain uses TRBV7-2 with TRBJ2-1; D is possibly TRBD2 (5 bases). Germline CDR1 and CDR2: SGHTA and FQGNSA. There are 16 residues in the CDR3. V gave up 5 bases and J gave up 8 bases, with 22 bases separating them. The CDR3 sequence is CASSPPGVALGYEQFF. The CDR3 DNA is TGTGCCAGCAGCCCCCCGGGTGTAGCGCTGGGGTATGAGCAGTTCTTC.

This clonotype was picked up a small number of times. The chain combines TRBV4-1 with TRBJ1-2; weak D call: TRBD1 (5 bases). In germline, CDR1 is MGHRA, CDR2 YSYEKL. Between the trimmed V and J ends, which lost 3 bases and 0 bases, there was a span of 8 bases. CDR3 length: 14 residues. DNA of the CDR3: TGCGCCAGCAGCCATCGACAGACTAACTATGGCTACACCTTC. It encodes CASSHRQTNYGYTF.

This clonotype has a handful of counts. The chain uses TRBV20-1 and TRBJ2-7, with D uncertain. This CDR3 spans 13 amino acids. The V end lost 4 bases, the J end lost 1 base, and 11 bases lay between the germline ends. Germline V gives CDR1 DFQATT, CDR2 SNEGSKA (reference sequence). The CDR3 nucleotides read TGCAGTGCTACCGTCGACGGATCCTACGAGCAGTACTTC. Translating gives CSATVDGSYEQYF.

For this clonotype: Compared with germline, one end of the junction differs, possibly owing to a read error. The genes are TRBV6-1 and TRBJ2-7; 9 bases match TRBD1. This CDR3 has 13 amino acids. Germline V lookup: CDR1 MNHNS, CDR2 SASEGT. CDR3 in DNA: TGTGTCAGCAGTCCGGACAGGGGCTACGAGCAGTACTTC. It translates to CVSSPDRGYEQYF.

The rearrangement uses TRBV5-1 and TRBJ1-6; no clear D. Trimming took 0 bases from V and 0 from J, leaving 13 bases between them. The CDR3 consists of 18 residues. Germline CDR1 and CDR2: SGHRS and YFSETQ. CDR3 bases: TGCGCCAGCAGCTTGGGCCTAGGCAGGAGCTCCTATAATTCACCCCTCCACTTT. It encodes CASSLGLGRSSYNSPLHF.

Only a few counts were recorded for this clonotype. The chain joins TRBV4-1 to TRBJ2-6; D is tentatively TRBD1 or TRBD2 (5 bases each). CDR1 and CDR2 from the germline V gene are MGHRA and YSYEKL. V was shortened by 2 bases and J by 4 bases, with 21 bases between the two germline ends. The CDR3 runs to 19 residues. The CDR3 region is CASSQWGRQALPGANVLTF. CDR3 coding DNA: TGCGCCAGCAGCCAATGGGGACGTCAGGCTCTCCCCGGGGCCAACGTCCTGACTTTC.

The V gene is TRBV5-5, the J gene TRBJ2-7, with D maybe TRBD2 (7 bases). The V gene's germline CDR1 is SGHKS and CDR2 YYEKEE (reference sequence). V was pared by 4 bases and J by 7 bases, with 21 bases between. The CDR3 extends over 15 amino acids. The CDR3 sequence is CASSGGPGGRGEQYF. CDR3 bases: TGTGCCAGCAGCGGTGGGCCAGGAGGGAGGGGGGAGCAGTACTTC.

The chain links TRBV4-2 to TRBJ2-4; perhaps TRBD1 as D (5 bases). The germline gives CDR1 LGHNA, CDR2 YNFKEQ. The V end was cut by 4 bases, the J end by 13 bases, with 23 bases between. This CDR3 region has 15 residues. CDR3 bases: TGTGCCAGCAGCCCTAGGATGCAGGGCCAAGAGGCCCAGTACTTC. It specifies CASSPRMQGQEAQYF.

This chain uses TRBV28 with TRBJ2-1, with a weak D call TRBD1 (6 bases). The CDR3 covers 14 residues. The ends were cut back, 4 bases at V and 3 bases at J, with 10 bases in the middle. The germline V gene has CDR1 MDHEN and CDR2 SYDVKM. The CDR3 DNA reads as TGTGCCAGCAGTTCCCTCAGGGGCTACAATGAGCAGTTCTTC. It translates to CASSSLRGYNEQFF.

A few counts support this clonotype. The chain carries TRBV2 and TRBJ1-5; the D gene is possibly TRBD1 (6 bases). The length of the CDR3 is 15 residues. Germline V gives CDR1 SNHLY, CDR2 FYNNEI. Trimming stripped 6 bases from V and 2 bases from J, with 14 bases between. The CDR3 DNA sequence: TGTGCCAGCAGCGGGGGGCAGGGAGGCAATCAGCCCCAGCATTTT. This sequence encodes CASSGGQGGNQPQHF.

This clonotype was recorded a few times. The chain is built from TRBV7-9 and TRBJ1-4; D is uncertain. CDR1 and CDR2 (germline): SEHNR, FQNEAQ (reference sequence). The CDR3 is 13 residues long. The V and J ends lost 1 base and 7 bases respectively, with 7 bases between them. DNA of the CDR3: TGTGCCAGCAGCTTAGACAGCCGTGAAAAACTGTTTTTT. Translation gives CASSLDSREKLFF.

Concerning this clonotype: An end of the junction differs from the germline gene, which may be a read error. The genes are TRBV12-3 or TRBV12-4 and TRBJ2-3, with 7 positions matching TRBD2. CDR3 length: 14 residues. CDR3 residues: CASSFGVAGDAQYF. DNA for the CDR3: TGTGCCAGCAGTTTTGGAGTGGCGGGAGATGCGCAGTATTTT.

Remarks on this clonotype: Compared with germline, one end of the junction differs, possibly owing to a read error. The CDR3 DNA is TGTGCCAGCATCTTGGAGAGAGCCAAAAACATTCAGTACTTC. Translating it yields CASILERAKNIQYF. The chain carries TRBV5-4 and TRBJ2-4, with unresolved D. The germline V gene encodes CDR1 SGHNT and CDR2 YYREEE (reference sequence). This CDR3 region has 14 residues.

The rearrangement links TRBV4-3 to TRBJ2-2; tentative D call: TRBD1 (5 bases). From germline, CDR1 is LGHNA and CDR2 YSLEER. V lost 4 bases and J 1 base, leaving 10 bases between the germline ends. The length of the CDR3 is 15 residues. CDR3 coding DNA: TGCGCCAGCAGCCCGTATACAGGGAACACCGGGGAGCTGTTTTTT. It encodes CASSPYTGNTGELFF.

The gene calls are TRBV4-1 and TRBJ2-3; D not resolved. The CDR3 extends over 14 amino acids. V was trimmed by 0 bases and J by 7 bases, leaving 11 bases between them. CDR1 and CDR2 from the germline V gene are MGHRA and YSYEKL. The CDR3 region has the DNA TGCGCCAGCAGCCAAGAAGTGGGGATTTATACGCAGTATTTT. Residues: CASSQEVGIYTQYF.

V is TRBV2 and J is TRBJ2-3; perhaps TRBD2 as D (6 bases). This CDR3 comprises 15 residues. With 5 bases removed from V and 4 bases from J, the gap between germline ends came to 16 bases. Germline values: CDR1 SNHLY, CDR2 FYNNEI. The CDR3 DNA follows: TGTGCCAGCAGTAGACTAGTAGCTCGCGCAGATACGCAGTATTTT. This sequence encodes CASSRLVARADTQYF. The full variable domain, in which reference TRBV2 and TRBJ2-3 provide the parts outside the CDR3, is EPEVTQTPSHQVTQMGQEVILRCVPISNHLYFYWYRQILGQKVEFLVSFYNNEISEKSEIFDDQFSVERPDGSNFTLKIRSTKLEDSAMYFCASSRLVARADTQYFGPGTRLTVL.

This chain's CDR3 is CASSLGGRVFYGYTF. The CDR3 DNA reads TGTGCCAGCAGCTTAGGAGGCAGGGTTTTTTATGGCTACACCTTC. This sequence joins TRBV7-2 and TRBJ1-2, with D possibly being TRBD1 (5 bases). CDR1 is SGHTA, CDR2 FQGNSA, per germline. There are 15 residues in the CDR3. The V and J ends lost 1 base and 5 bases respectively, with 14 bases between them.

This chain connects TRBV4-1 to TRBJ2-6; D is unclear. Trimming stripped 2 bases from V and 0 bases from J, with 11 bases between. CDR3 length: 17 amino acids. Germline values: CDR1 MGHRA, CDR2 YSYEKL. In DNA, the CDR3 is TGCGCCAGCAGCCAACCTGGGCGGAGCTCTGGGGCCAACGTCCTGACTTTC. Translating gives CASSQPGRSSGANVLTF.

CDR3 nucleotide sequence: TGTGCCAGCAGCTTAGGTCGGCGTATCTTTATGAATGAGCAGTTCTTC. Translating gives CASSLGRRIFMNEQFF. The chain couples TRBV13 to TRBJ2-1; no definite D call. Trimming stripped 0 bases from V and 7 bases from J, with 16 bases between. The CDR3 covers 16 residues. Germline-derived CDR1 and CDR2 are PRHDT and FYEKMQ (reference sequence).

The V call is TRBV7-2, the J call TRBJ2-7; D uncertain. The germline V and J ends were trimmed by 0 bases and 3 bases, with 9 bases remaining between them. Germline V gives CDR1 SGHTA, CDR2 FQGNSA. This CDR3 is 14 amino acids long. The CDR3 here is CASSLAPTFYEQYF. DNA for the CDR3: TGTGCCAGCAGCTTAGCGCCAACCTTCTACGAGCAGTACTTC. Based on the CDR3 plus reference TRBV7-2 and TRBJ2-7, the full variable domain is GAGVSQSPSNKVTEKGKDVELRCDPISGHTALYWYRQSLGQGLEFLIYFQGNSAPDKSGLPSDRFSAERTGGSVSTLTIQRTQQEDSAVYLCASSLAPTFYEQYFGPGTRLTVT.

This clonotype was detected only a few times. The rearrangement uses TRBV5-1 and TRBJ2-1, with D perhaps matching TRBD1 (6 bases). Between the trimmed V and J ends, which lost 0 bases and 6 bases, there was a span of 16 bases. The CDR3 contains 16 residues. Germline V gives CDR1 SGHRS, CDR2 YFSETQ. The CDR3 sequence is CASSLARTESSNEQFF. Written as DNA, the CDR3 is TGCGCCAGCAGCTTGGCCCGGACAGAGTCTTCCAATGAGCAGTTCTTC. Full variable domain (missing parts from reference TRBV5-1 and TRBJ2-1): KAGVTQTPRYLIKTRGQQVTLSCSPISGHRSVSWYQQTPGQGLQFLFEYFSETQRNKGNFPGRFSGRQFSNSRSEMNVSTLELGDSALYLCASSLARTESSNEQFFGPGTRLTVL.

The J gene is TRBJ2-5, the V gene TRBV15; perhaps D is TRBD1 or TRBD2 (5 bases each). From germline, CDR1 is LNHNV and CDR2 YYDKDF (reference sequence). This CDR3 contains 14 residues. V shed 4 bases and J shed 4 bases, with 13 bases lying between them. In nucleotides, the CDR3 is TGTGCCACCAGCACTCGGACACGGGGAGAGACCCAGTACTTC. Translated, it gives CATSTRTRGETQYF.

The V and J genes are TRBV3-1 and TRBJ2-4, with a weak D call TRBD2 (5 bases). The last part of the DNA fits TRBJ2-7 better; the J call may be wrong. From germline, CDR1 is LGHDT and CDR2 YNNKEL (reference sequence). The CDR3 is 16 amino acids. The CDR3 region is CASSPWTDGMPYEQYF. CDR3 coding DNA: TGTGCCAGCAGCCCATGGACGGACGGGATGCCCTACGAGCAGTACTTC.

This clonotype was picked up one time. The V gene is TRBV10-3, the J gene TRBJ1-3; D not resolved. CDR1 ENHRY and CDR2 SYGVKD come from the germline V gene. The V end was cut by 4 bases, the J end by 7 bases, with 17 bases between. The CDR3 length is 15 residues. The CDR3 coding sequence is TGTGCCATCAGTGGAGAACTGTTACTGGGGAACACCATATATTTT. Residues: CAISGELLLGNTIYF.

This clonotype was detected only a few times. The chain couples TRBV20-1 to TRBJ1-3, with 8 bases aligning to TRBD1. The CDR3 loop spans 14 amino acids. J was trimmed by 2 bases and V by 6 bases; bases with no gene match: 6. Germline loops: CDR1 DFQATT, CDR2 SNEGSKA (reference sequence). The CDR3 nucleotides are TGCAGTGCCTTGACAGGGGAAACTGGAAACACCATATATTTT. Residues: CSALTGETGNTIYF.

This chain's CDR3 is CAITGQKNQPQHF. In DNA form, the CDR3 reads TGTGCCATCACCGGACAGAAAAATCAGCCCCAGCATTTT. The chain combines TRBV10-3 with TRBJ1-5; D may be TRBD1 (6 bases). Germline CDR1 reads ENHRY; CDR2 reads SYGVKD. The ends were cut back, 7 bases at V and 4 bases at J, with 11 bases in the middle. This CDR3 spans 13 amino acids.

The CDR3 nucleotides are TGTGCCAGCAGCCATAGCGGGGGGGCCTACGATCAGTACTTC. This translates into CASSHSGGAYDQYF. J is TRBJ2-4 and V is TRBV7-2; TRBD2 matches 11 bases. Germline V CDR1 and CDR2: SGHTA, FQGNSA. J gave up 12 bases and V 5 bases, and 9 bases lay outside the gene matches. This CDR3 is 14 amino acids long.